A selection of T cell receptor beta chains follows, all from one sample in a study of radiotherapy plus CTLA-4 blockade in lung cancer. Assay used: immunoSEQ multiplex PCR; TCRdb lists only in-frame clones, some missing. The sample holds about 36,000 clones, approximately 72% seen once. The input for sequencing was peripheral blood, taken from a patient treated with radiotherapy plus ipilimumab. The receptors derive from a human donor with non-small cell lung cancer who had stable disease on radiotherapy plus ipilimumab. Each CDR3 is given with its conserved first and last residue. The D gene is left open where the match is weak. Where a row states a size, it is once, few, many or the class of an expanded clone; other rows omit it.

TRBV5-6	TRBJ2-1	-	-	TGTGCCAGCAGCCCAAGTTCGAGCTCCTACAATGAGCAGTTCTTC	CASSPSSSSYNEQFF
TRBV5-8	TRBJ1-5	TRBD1	few	TGTGCCAGCAGCTTGTCAGGGGGAAATCAGCCCCAGCATTTT	CASSLSGGNQPQHF
TRBV5-4	TRBJ1-4	-	few	TGTGCCAGCAGCTTGAGTGGGCAGTCTAATGAAAAACTGTTTTTT	CASSLSGQSNEKLFF
TRBV7-3	TRBJ2-7	TRBD2	-	TGTGCCAGCAGCTTAAACGGCGGGGGGGCCTTCGAGCAGTACTTC	CASSLNGGGAFEQYF
TRBV5-1	TRBJ2-7	-	-	TGCGCCAGCAGCTTGGACCCAGGGAGGCCCTACGAGCAGTACTTC	CASSLDPGRPYEQYF
TRBV5-1	TRBJ2-1	TRBD1	-	TGCGCCAGCAGCTTAGACAAGGGACAGGGGCAGCGGGGTGAGCAGTTCTTC	CASSLDKGQGQRGEQFF
TRBV5-6	TRBJ2-7	TRBD1	-	TGTGCCAGCAGCTTGCTCCAGACAGGGCGAGGTGGGGAGCAGTACTTC	CASSLLQTGRGGEQYF
TRBV6-6	TRBJ2-3	-	-	TGTGCCAGCAGGAGCGGGAGCACAGATACGCAGTATTTT	CASRSGSTDTQYF
TRBV4-1	TRBJ2-7	-	-	TGCGCCAGCAGCCCAACCCCAGGTGGTTCCTACGAGCAGTACTTC	CASSPTPGGSYEQYF
TRBV2	TRBJ2-4	TRBD1	-	TGTGCCAGCAGTGCGGACAGGCTAGCCAAAAACATTCAGTACTTC	CASSADRLAKNIQYF
TRBV9	TRBJ1-2	TRBD1	-	TGTGCCAGCAGCGTAGGGACAGGGTCTGGCTACACCTTC	CASSVGTGSGYTF
TRBV19	TRBJ1-5	TRBD1	-	TGTGTCACAGGGGTTGATCAGCCCCAGCATTTT	CVTGVDQPQHF
TRBV2	TRBJ2-1	TRBD1	-	TGTGCCACCACGGGACAGGGGACCAACAATGAGCAGTTCTTC	CATTGQGTNNEQFF
TRBV5-5	TRBJ1-4	-	-	TGTGCCAGCAGCTTGTCCGACAGGAGTAATGAAAAACTGTTTTTT	CASSLSDRSNEKLFF
TRBV19	TRBJ2-5	-	-	TGTGCCAGTAGTATAAATGGGATGAGGGCCCAGTACTTC	CASSINGMRAQYF
TRBV18	TRBJ1-4	-	-	TGTGCCAGCTCACCAGACGGCCACAGTGGGTTCAATGAAAAACTGTTTTTT	CASSPDGHSGFNEKLFF
TRBV9	TRBJ1-1	-	-	TGTGCCAGCAGCGTAGCCAGGCATAGTATGAACACTGAAGCTTTCTTT	CASSVARHSMNTEAFF
TRBV19	TRBJ2-7	TRBD1	-	TGTGCCAGTGGAGACAGGGGAGATCGCGAGCAGTACTTC	CASGDRGDREQYF
TRBV5-1	TRBJ2-5	TRBD2	once	TGCGCCAGCAGCTTGGAGCGGGGAAACTACCAAGAGACCCAGTACTTC	CASSLERGNYQETQYF
TRBV2	TRBJ2-3	-	few	TGTGCCAGCAGTCCTCGGACTCCGCGTCGCACAGATACGCAGTATTTT	CASSPRTPRRTDTQYF
TRBV29-1	TRBJ2-3	TRBD1	-	TGCAGCGTTGTATCAGGGACAGACTCAGATACGCAGTATTTT	CSVVSGTDSDTQYF
TRBV7-2	TRBJ2-5	-	-	TGTGCCAGCAGCCACCTCTCCGGGGGAAGGCAAGAGACCCAGTACTTC	CASSHLSGGRQETQYF
TRBV5-4	TRBJ1-1	-	-	TGTGCCAGCAGAGGACAAGGGCTGAACACTGAAGCTTTCTTT	CASRGQGLNTEAFF
TRBV4-2	TRBJ1-6	TRBD1	-	TGTGCCAGCAGCCAAGATATGGGGGACAGCTATTCACCCCTCCACTTT	CASSQDMGDSYSPLHF
TRBV6-5	TRBJ2-1	-	-	TGTGCCAGCAGTTACCAGGCATATGGTGGCTATGAGCAGTTCTTC	CASSYQAYGGYEQFF
TRBV5-5	TRBJ2-1	TRBD2	-	TGTGCCAGCAGCTTCCGAGAGCGGGACCCACAATACACTGAGCAGTTCTTC	CASSFRERDPQYTEQFF
TRBV29-1	TRBJ2-2	-	-	TGCAGCGTCACCATCACAGGGACCGGGGAGCTGTTTTTT	CSVTITGTGELFF
TRBV12-5	TRBJ2-5	TRBD2	-	TGTGCTAGTGGTTTGGTACCAGACGGACTAGTTTTAGGGGAGACCCAGTACTTC	CASGLVPDGLVLGETQYF
TRBV2	TRBJ2-2	-	-	TGTGCCAGCCGAGACAGATCGAACACCGGGGAGCTGTTTTTT	CASRDRSNTGELFF
TRBV29-1	TRBJ1-2	-	-	TGCAGCGTTGACAAGGGGGAAGGAAAAACCTTC	CSVDKGEGKTF
TRBV2	TRBJ1-1	-	-	TGTGCCAGCAGAGTTCCGGGAAGGACTGAAGCTTTCTTT	CASRVPGRTEAFF
TRBV6-1	TRBJ1-1	-	few	TGTGCCAGCAGCGACACCCCGGCAGCTTTCTTT	CASSDTPAAFF
TRBV5-6	TRBJ1-2	TRBD1	few	TGTGCCAGCAGCTTGGACAGGGGGCGAGGTGGCTACACCTTC	CASSLDRGRGGYTF
TRBV2	TRBJ2-7	TRBD2	-	TGTGCCAGCAGTGATCTAGCGGGGCACATCTACGAGCAGTACTTC	CASSDLAGHIYEQYF
TRBV19	TRBJ1-2	TRBD1	few	TGTGCCAGTAGCAGGGACAGGACCTATGGCTACACCTTC	CASSRDRTYGYTF
TRBV10-3	TRBJ1-1	TRBD1	-	TGTGCCATCAGTGGCAGGGGGTGGACTGAAGCTTTCTTT	CAISGRGWTEAFF
TRBV19	TRBJ2-3	TRBD2	few	TGTGCCAGTAGTATCGGGACTAGCGGGGGGGCAGTAGATACGCAGTATTTT	CASSIGTSGGAVDTQYF
TRBV19	TRBJ1-4	-	-	TGTGCCAGTACTGCGACAGCTACTAATGAAAAACTGTTTTTT	CASTATATNEKLFF
TRBV19	TRBJ1-2	-	once	TGTGCCAGTACCGAGCAGCAGGGGATTAACTATGGCTACACCTTC	CASTEQQGINYGYTF
TRBV19	TRBJ2-5	-	-	TGTGCCAGTAGCCCTTCGGGGGAGACCCAGTACTTC	CASSPSGETQYF
TRBV5-1	TRBJ2-4	-	-	TGCGCCAGCAGCGGAGGGGTCAAAAACATTCAGTACTTC	CASSGGVKNIQYF
TRBV5-4	TRBJ2-5	TRBD2	-	TGTGCCAGCAGCTTCGGGGGGTCCCAAGAGACCCAGTACTTC	CASSFGGSQETQYF
TRBV5-4	TRBJ2-7	TRBD1	-	TGTGCCAGCAGCTTGGACAGGGGATCCTACGAGCAGTACTTC	CASSLDRGSYEQYF
TRBV7-2	TRBJ2-7	TRBD1	-	TGTGCCAGCAGCTTAGGACAGGGGAGGTACGAGCAGTACTTC	CASSLGQGRYEQYF
TRBV6-1	TRBJ1-1	-	-	TGTGCCAGCAGTGAACTCACAGGGCCGACTGAAGCTTTCTTT	CASSELTGPTEAFF